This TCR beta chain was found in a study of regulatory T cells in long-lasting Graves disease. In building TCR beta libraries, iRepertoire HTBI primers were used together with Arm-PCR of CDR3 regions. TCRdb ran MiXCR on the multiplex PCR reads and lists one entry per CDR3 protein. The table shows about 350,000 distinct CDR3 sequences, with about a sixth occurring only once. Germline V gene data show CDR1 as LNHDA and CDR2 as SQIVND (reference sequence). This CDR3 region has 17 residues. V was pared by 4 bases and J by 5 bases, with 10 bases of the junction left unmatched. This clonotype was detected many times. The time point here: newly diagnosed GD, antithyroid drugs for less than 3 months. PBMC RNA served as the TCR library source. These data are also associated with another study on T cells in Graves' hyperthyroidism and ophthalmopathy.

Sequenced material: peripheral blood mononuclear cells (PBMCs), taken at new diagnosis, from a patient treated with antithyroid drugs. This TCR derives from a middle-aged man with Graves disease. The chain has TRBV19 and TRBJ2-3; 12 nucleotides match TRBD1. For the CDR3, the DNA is TGTGCCAGTAGTACTCGCCCCGGGACAGGGGGCTTAGATACGCAGTATTTT. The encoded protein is CASSTRPGTGGLDTQYF.